A single sample is the source of the 13 T cell receptor beta chains below, sequenced in a study of blood T cell repertoires in COVID-19. Sequenced by immunoSEQ multiplex PCR; TCRdb stores in-frame clones only, minus some. In the table there are some 150,000 clones, 80% to 90% of which are singletons. Input material: peripheral blood. These receptors were collected from a woman aged 70-85 years with acute or convalescent COVID-19.

This clone has a single count. The genes are TRBV5-1 and TRBJ1-5; 10 bases line up with TRBD1. CDR3 length: 17 residues. The V segment lost 4 bases and the J segment 0 bases; nucleotides outside the gene matches: 7. Germline V gives CDR1 SGHRS, CDR2 YFSETQ. The CDR3 region is CASSLDRGLYSNQPQHF. CDR3 nucleotide sequence: TGCGCCAGCAGCCTCGACAGGGGGCTTTATAGCAATCAGCCCCAGCATTTT.

This chain joins TRBV5-1 and TRBJ1-6; 7 bases agree with TRBD1. The germline V gene encodes CDR1 SGHRS and CDR2 YFSETQ. With V trimmed by 0 bases and J by 2 bases, 8 bases remained unmatched. The CDR3 length is 18 residues. The CDR3 spells CASSLDGPGTAYNSPLHF. DNA for the CDR3: TGCGCCAGCAGCTTGGATGGGCCCGGGACAGCCTATAATTCACCCCTCCACTTT.

The chain recombines TRBV3-1 (or the pseudogene TRBV3-2) with TRBJ1-2; D unresolved. The CDR3 spans 16 residues. V lost 5 bases, J lost 2 bases, and 18 bases lay in between. Germline loops: CDR1 LGHDT, CDR2 YNNKEL (reference sequence). The CDR3 loop reads CASSTRGSHLNYGYTF. The CDR3 nucleotides are TGTGCCAGCAGCACGCGAGGGAGCCATTTAAACTATGGCTACACCTTC.

As regards this clone: The sample holds other DNA sequences that translate to the same CDR3. This sequence joins TRBV19 and TRBJ1-1; a possible D gene is TRBD1 (5 bases). Germline V gene lookup returns CDR1 LNHDA and CDR2 SQIVND (reference sequence). V was shortened by 5 bases and J by 0 bases, with 10 bases between the two germline ends. The CDR3 runs 14 residues. CDR3 region: CASSSQGMNTEAFF. CDR3 DNA sequence: TGTGCCAGTAGTTCCCAGGGCATGAACACTGAAGCTTTCTTT.

V is TRBV5-1 and J is TRBJ1-1; 11 bases fit TRBD1. Germline V CDR1 and CDR2: SGHRS, YFSETQ. Trimming took 4 bases from V and 4 from J; bases not matched to a gene: 6. The CDR3 totals 15 residues. This chain's CDR3 is CASSVTGTGGTEAFF. The CDR3 bases are TGCGCCAGCAGCGTTACCGGGACAGGGGGCACTGAAGCTTTCTTT. The whole variable domain, remainder taken from reference TRBV5-1 and TRBJ1-1, is KAGVTQTPRYLIKTRGQQVTLSCSPISGHRSVSWYQQTPGQGLQFLFEYFSETQRNKGNFPGRFSGRQFSNSRSEMNVSTLELGDSALYLCASSVTGTGGTEAFFGQGTRLTVV.

The CDR3 DNA follows: TGCGCCAGCAGCCGACAGGAACAAAACATTCAGTACTTC. Residues: CASSRQEQNIQYF. The chain employs TRBV4-1 and TRBJ2-4, with D maybe TRBD1 (6 bases). Germline CDR1 reads MGHRA; CDR2 reads YSYEKL. The CDR3 runs to 13 residues. Trimming removed 4 bases at V and 5 bases at J, with 9 bases between.

This chain links TRBV14 with TRBJ1-3; D unclear. V was clipped by 6 bases and J by 0 bases, with 6 bases between them. This CDR3 has 13 amino acids. CDR1 and CDR2 (germline): SGHDN, FVKESK. The CDR3: CASRPSSGNTIYF. CDR3 sequence (DNA): TGTGCCAGCAGGCCTAGCTCTGGAAACACCATATATTTT.

This chain uses TRBV11-2 with TRBJ1-2; the match to TRBD1 covers 11 bases. With 5 bases clipped from V and 8 bases from J, the junction kept 7 bases outside the gene matches. Germline-derived CDR1 and CDR2 are SGHAT and FQNNGV. CDR3 length: 14 amino acids. The CDR3 coding sequence is TGTGCCAGCAGCCTTGGACAGGGGGCGTACGGCTACACCTTC. Translation gives CASSLGQGAYGYTF.

This chain links TRBV10-3 with TRBJ1-1; D gene ambiguous. Trimming left V 0 bases short and J 2 bases short, with 10 bases between. Germline V gene data show CDR1 as ENHRY and CDR2 as SYGVKD. The CDR3 contains 15 residues. The CDR3 loop is CAISESLGPNTEAFF. CDR3 nucleotides: TGTGCCATCAGTGAGTCACTAGGGCCCAACACTGAAGCTTTCTTT.

In nucleotides, the CDR3 is TGTGCCAGCTCCCCCGGGACAGGGGATCAGCCCCAGCATTTT. Protein sequence: CASSPGTGDQPQHF. The genes are TRBV3-1 (or the pseudogene TRBV3-2) and TRBJ1-5; the match to TRBD1 covers 10 bases. V shed 8 bases and J 5 bases; nucleotides not matched to a gene: 6. The CDR3 extends over 14 amino acids. Per germline, CDR1 LGHDT and CDR2 YNNKEL (reference sequence).

This chain connects TRBV7-9 to TRBJ2-7, with D perhaps matching TRBD1 (6 bases). CDR3 length: 15 amino acids. Germline V CDR1 and CDR2: SEHNR, FQNEAQ (reference sequence). Deletions cut 4 bases from V and 3 bases from J, with 16 bases between. The CDR3 is CASSSTGRRFYEQYV. The CDR3 DNA reads as TGTGCCAGCAGCTCCACAGGGCGGAGGTTCTACGAGCAGTACGTC.

The V gene is TRBV18, the J gene TRBJ1-6; TRBD1 matches 7 bases. V was pared by 3 bases and J by 7 bases, with 6 bases of the junction left unmatched. The CDR3 length is 15 residues. Germline V lookup: CDR1 KGHSH, CDR2 LQKENI. The chain's CDR3 is CASSPETGRNSPLHF. CDR3 nucleotides: TGTGCCAGCTCACCGGAGACAGGGAGGAATTCACCCCTCCACTTT.

This rearrangement joins TRBV2 to TRBJ1-6; D is ambiguous. The germline CDR1 and CDR2 sequences are SNHLY and FYNNEI. V dropped 6 bases and J dropped 7 bases, with 13 bases sitting between them. This CDR3 comprises 14 residues. This CDR3 is CASSVGRGNSPLHF. The DNA of the CDR3 is TGTGCCAGCAGCGTTGGACGGGGAAATTCACCCCTCCACTTT.